Following are 10 T cell receptor beta chains from one sample sequenced in a study of lung T cells in sarcoidosis with Löfgren's syndrome. TCRdb used MiXCR to reprocess the reads, holding one entry per CDR3 protein. The table records tens of thousands of distinct CDR3 sequences, around 20% of them present only once. The material sequenced was CD4+ T cells from PBMCs. The receptors were sampled from a human donor with sarcoidosis (Löfgren's syndrome or another form), or a control subject (not recorded which).

Ten or more counts support this clonotype. V gene TRBV20-1 combines with J gene TRBJ2-7; unclear D gene. Germline V gene data show CDR1 as DFQATT and CDR2 as SNEGSKA (reference sequence). The CDR3 has 13 amino acids. V lost 0 bases and J 2 bases, leaving 8 bases between the germline ends. In DNA, the CDR3 is TGCAGTGCTAGAGATCCCTATACCTACGAGCAGTACGTC. This translates into CSARDPYTYEQYV.

The chain recombines TRBV2 with TRBJ2-7; D remains ambiguous. From germline, CDR1 is SNHLY and CDR2 FYNNEI. Trimming removed 6 bases from V and 2 bases from J, with 17 bases in between. The CDR3 has 15 amino acids. The DNA of the CDR3 is TGTGCCAGCAGCCCTGGCCCGGCGGTTACCTACGAGCAGTACTTC. This codes for CASSPGPAVTYEQYF.

This clonotype was observed many times. The chain links TRBV6-1 to TRBJ1-6; weak D call: TRBD1 (5 bases). Germline V gives CDR1 MNHNS, CDR2 SASEGT. V lost 4 bases and J 7 bases, leaving 11 bases between the germline ends. The CDR3 totals 14 residues. CDR3 coding DNA: TGTGCCAGCAGTGCGGGACTAGTGAATTCACCCCTCCACTTT. This codes for CASSAGLVNSPLHF.

There are a few counts of this clonotype. The rearrangement links TRBV18 to TRBJ1-5; D possibly corresponds to TRBD1 (6 bases). Trimming cost V 4 bases and J 0 bases, with 7 bases left between them. This CDR3 region has 14 residues. From germline, CDR1 is KGHSH and CDR2 LQKENI. CDR3 amino acids: CASSRQDSNQPQHF. Written as DNA, the CDR3 is TGTGCCAGCTCACGACAGGATAGCAATCAGCCCCAGCATTTT.

The chain employs TRBV12-3 or TRBV12-4 and TRBJ1-2; D is uncertain. CDR3 length equals 13 residues. The V gene lost 1 base and the J gene lost 7 bases, with 10 bases spanning the gap. This chain's CDR3 is CASSLDRAGGYTF. As DNA, the CDR3 is TGTGCCAGCAGTTTAGACCGGGCGGGTGGCTACACCTTC.

Note on this clonotype: A read error is possible here, since a much larger clone lies one base away. In nucleotides, the CDR3 is TGTGCCGGCAGCCCCGGCCCACCGGGTAGAGATACGCAGTATTTT. It yields the protein CAGSPGPPGRDTQYF. J is TRBJ2-3 and V is TRBV7-2; D is ambiguous. The CDR3 runs to 15 residues. Germline V gene sequence: CDR1 SGHTA, CDR2 FQGNSA.

The table lists this clonotype with many counts. The rearrangement links TRBV10-3 to TRBJ1-6, with TRBD1 matching 7 bases. The CDR3 is 18 amino acids. Germline assignment: CDR1 ENHRY and CDR2 SYGVKD. The trim removed 0 bases at V and 7 bases at J, leaving 12 bases unmatched. For the CDR3, the DNA is TGTGCCATCAGTGAGTCGAAACTAACCGACAGGGCAAATTCACCCCTCCACTTT. This gives the protein CAISESKLTDRANSPLHF.

This clonotype was found many times. The genes are TRBV28 and TRBJ1-1; 10 nucleotides line up with TRBD1. Trimming removed 6 bases from V and 4 bases from J; junction bases left unmatched: 11. CDR3 length equals 16 residues. Germline CDR1 and CDR2: MDHEN and SYDVKM. CDR3 in amino acids: CASRRPGQGRSTEAFF. CDR3 coding DNA: TGTGCCAGCAGACGACCGGGACAGGGGCGGAGCACTGAAGCTTTCTTT.

This clonotype was seen at least ten times. The chain employs TRBV12-3 or TRBV12-4 and TRBJ2-3, with D maybe TRBD1 (6 bases). The CDR3 runs to 16 residues. Trimming took 5 bases from V and 2 from J, leaving 17 bases between them. CDR3 coding DNA: TGTGCCAGCAGTCCTAGACAGGCTACGTCCACAGATACGCAGTATTTT. This gives the protein CASSPRQATSTDTQYF.

This clonotype was counted only a few times. The V and J genes are TRBV12-3 or TRBV12-4 and TRBJ2-3; D gene uncertain. The CDR3 runs to 12 residues. The CDR3 here is CAGGENTDTQYF. The DNA for the CDR3 is TGTGCGGGTGGGGAAAACACAGATACGCAGTATTTT.